These T cell receptor beta chains were read from a single sample in a study of shared T cell receptors in the human thymus. TCRdb keeps only in-frame clones here, not all; method: immunoSEQ multiplex PCR. The sample lists 600,000 or so clones, approximately 87% occurring once. In addition, the sample was reused for a study of human thymus T cells.

The sample comprised thymocytes. These TCRs come from a boy younger than two with a congenital heart defect. Both conserved end residues are trimmed from each CDR3. Size tells how often a clone was seen (once, few, many) or the class of an expanded clone, and some rows leave it out.

clone size: NA
V gene: TRBV28
CDR3 protein: ASSLLGLAGGPIHEQY

clone size: NA
V gene: TRBV7-2
CDR3 protein: ASSLARTFTDYDYEQY

clone size: NA
V gene: TRBV19
CDR3 protein: ASSIGRALQETQY

clone size: NA
V gene: TRBV27
CDR3 protein: ASSSSSGNTIY

clone size: NA
V gene: TRBV18
CDR3 protein: ASSSTSGHSYEQY

clone size: NA
V gene: TRBV5-1
CDR3 protein: ASSYTRRGNNSPLH

clone size: NA
V gene: TRBV6-1
CDR3 protein: ASSEGPSGTTKGEKLF

clone size: NA
V gene: TRBV4-3
CDR3 protein: ASSQLAGADTGELF

clone size: NA
V gene: TRBV2
CDR3 protein: ASSSFRGLAGGPRTDTQY

clone size: few
V gene: TRBV14
CDR3 protein: ASSQDRVGGTEAF

clone size: NA
V gene: TRBV5-4
CDR3 protein: ASSFAGTEAF

clone size: NA
V gene: TRBV4-1
CDR3 protein: ASSPKLGGGGQETQY

clone size: NA
V gene: TRBV5-6
CDR3 protein: ASSFFGTGDQPGYEQY

clone size: NA
V gene: TRBV28
CDR3 protein: ASRDRGLYTEAF

clone size: NA
V gene: TRBV21-1
CDR3 protein: ASSKGTTSGTDSSSYEQY

clone size: NA
V gene: TRBV4-2
CDR3 protein: ASSQESRMGQETQY

clone size: NA
V gene: TRBV6-6
CDR3 protein: ASSTDLRKSSYEQY

clone size: NA
V gene: TRBV15
CDR3 protein: ATSSKRQGAAGEQY

clone size: NA
V gene: TRBV13
CDR3 protein: ASSPGVAGSNTGELF

clone size: NA
V gene: TRBV12-5
CDR3 protein: ASGLDRDTIYEQY

clone size: NA
V gene: TRBV6-1
CDR3 protein: ASKKLRQGPYEQY

clone size: NA
V gene: TRBV5-5
CDR3 protein: ASSLRAYGYT

clone size: NA
V gene: TRBV5-1
CDR3 protein: ASSLQGPTNEKLF

clone size: once
V gene: TRBV10-3
CDR3 protein: AIEDRDPHRLYNEQF

clone size: NA
V gene: TRBV7-9
CDR3 protein: ASSFTSGPDTEAF

clone size: NA
V gene: TRBV28
CDR3 protein: ASLHQGSGGELF

clone size: NA
V gene: TRBV28
CDR3 protein: ASSPGRADYWGYT

clone size: NA
V gene: TRBV11-2
CDR3 protein: ASSFDVGLPNEQF

clone size: NA
V gene: TRBV18
CDR3 protein: ASSPMRTGPYNEQF

clone size: NA
V gene: TRBV20-1
CDR3 protein: SARHHNEQF

clone size: NA
V gene: TRBV14
CDR3 protein: ASSQADRGETQY

clone size: once
V gene: TRBV6-6
CDR3 protein: ASSYSTSRRAEAF

clone size: NA
V gene: TRBV11-3
CDR3 protein: ASSLEVRFYKGYT

clone size: NA
V gene: TRBV7-2
CDR3 protein: ASRETSGGFGYEQY

clone size: NA
V gene: TRBV6-5
CDR3 protein: ASSPRDRGPNTIY

clone size: NA
V gene: TRBV4-3
CDR3 protein: ASSQGRLLRGQGWRGYT

clone size: NA
V gene: TRBV18
CDR3 protein: ASSPGTGSTEAF

clone size: NA
V gene: TRBV13
CDR3 protein: ASSSLILWTGSNTGELF

clone size: NA
V gene: TRBV30
CDR3 protein: AWSVWGRGLGTSGKYEQY

clone size: few
V gene: TRBV12-5
CDR3 protein: ASGSPLNRQNTEAF

clone size: NA
V gene: TRBV5-5
CDR3 protein: ASSAQGDTEAF

clone size: NA
V gene: TRBV7-8
CDR3 protein: ASSYRDRAVQPQH

clone size: NA
V gene: TRBV2
CDR3 protein: ASSSCSPTRANEQF

clone size: NA
V gene: TRBV14
CDR3 protein: ASSQGGPYEQY

clone size: NA
V gene: TRBV19
CDR3 protein: ASSKGGAGGQPQH

clone size: NA
V gene: TRBV19
CDR3 protein: ASSGDRGTDTQY

clone size: NA
V gene: TRBV5-1
CDR3 protein: ASSSGQGREKLF

clone size: NA
V gene: TRBV4-2
CDR3 protein: ASSQAMMGLVEPCEQY

clone size: NA
V gene: TRBV29-1
CDR3 protein: SVSLDEQF

clone size: NA
V gene: TRBV7-9
CDR3 protein: ASSFRLAEITDTQY

clone size: NA
V gene: TRBV19
CDR3 protein: ASTPPGQGYGYT

clone size: NA
V gene: TRBV12-5
CDR3 protein: ASGPPGQPQH

clone size: NA
V gene: TRBV29-1
CDR3 protein: SVEEFAMPGQGTDTQY

clone size: once
V gene: TRBV14
CDR3 protein: ASSPRRHTEAF

clone size: NA
V gene: TRBV27
CDR3 protein: ASSLSHRTVNEKLF

clone size: NA
V gene: TRBV29-1
CDR3 protein: SVDDRAYGYT

clone size: few
V gene: TRBV2
CDR3 protein: ASRGGNEQY

clone size: NA
V gene: TRBV4-3
CDR3 protein: ASSHTGTSGTDTQY

clone size: NA
V gene: TRBV11-2
CDR3 protein: ASSSPSGRRETQY

clone size: NA
V gene: TRBV27
CDR3 protein: ASRGAGVYEQY